The 32 T cell receptor beta chains listed next were all sequenced from one sample in a study of shared clonotypes between healthy human individuals. Profiled with immunoSEQ multiplex PCR; TCRdb holds only in-frame clones, not every one. Here the sample spans some 690,000 clones, around 91% being singletons. What was sequenced was memory CD8+ T cells from PBMCs. Subset reported: CD45RO+ cells pooled with CCR7-negative TemRA cells. Receptors were obtained from a man between 18 and 35 years old in good health. Some clones in this sample may be carry-over from other donors' samples.

The rearrangement links TRBV7-9 to TRBJ1-2; D is perhaps TRBD1 (5 bases). CDR1 and CDR2 from the germline V gene are SEHNR and FQNEAQ (reference sequence). CDR3 length equals 14 residues. V shed 5 bases and J shed 4 bases, with 14 bases lying between them. Here the CDR3 reads CASSPVGTGYGYTF. The CDR3 DNA follows: TGTGCCAGCAGCCCGGTCGGGACGGGCTATGGCTACACCTTC.

The genes are TRBV27 and TRBJ1-2; D remains ambiguous. The CDR3 has 13 amino acids. In germline, CDR1 is MNHEY, CDR2 SMNVEV (reference sequence). V dropped 2 bases and J dropped 7 bases, with 11 bases sitting between them. DNA of the CDR3: TGTGCCAGCAGTTTAATCGGTTTCCGTGGCTACACCTTC. It specifies CASSLIGFRGYTF.

The genes are TRBV27 and TRBJ2-6; tentative D call: TRBD2 (5 bases). Trimming cost V 5 bases and J 3 bases, with 17 bases left between them. Germline CDR1 MNHEY, CDR2 SMNVEV (reference sequence). The CDR3 spans 17 residues. CDR3 nucleotide sequence: TGTGCCAGCAGTCGTTGGCCCCCCGAGGGTGGGGCCAACGTCCTGACTTTC. It codes for CASSRWPPEGGANVLTF.

Remarks on this clone: Distinct nucleotide sequences in the sample also encode this CDR3. The chain joins TRBV9 to TRBJ1-2; D remains unclear. Per germline, CDR1 SGDLS and CDR2 YYNGEE. The CDR3 consists of 11 residues. V was pared by 3 bases and J by 5 bases, with 5 bases between. The CDR3 protein is CASSGPYGYTF. As DNA, the CDR3 is TGTGCCAGCAGCGGGCCTTATGGCTACACCTTC.

CDR3 nucleotides: TGTGCCAGCAGCCCGGGAAGCTACGAGCAGTACTTC. This sequence encodes CASSPGSYEQYF. V usage is TRBV9 and J usage is TRBJ2-5; maybe TRBD2 (5 bases). TRBJ2-7 explains the end of the DNA better; the J call may be wrong. CDR3 size: 12 residues. The germline V gene has CDR1 SGDLS and CDR2 YYNGEE.

The gene calls are TRBV11-2 and TRBJ2-4; 7 bases align to TRBD1. The length of the CDR3 is 14 residues. CDR1 and CDR2 (germline): SGHAT, FQNNGV. After removal of 1 base from V and 8 bases from J, the junction contained 5 bases not matched to a gene. Here the CDR3 DNA reads TGTGCCAGCAGCTTAGTCTCTCAGGGGGACATTCAGTACTTC. Protein product: CASSLVSQGDIQYF.

The chain joins TRBV27 to TRBJ2-2, with 10 bases lining up with TRBD2. Germline V gives CDR1 MNHEY, CDR2 SMNVEV (reference sequence). CDR3 length: 14 amino acids. The J segment lost 6 bases and the V segment lost 2 bases, leaving 0 bases of the junction unmatched. The CDR3 here is CASSLLAGAGELFF. In nucleotides, the CDR3 is TGTGCCAGCAGTTTACTAGCGGGAGCCGGGGAGCTGTTTTTT.

Of note for this clone: Other nucleotide sequences in the sample specify the same CDR3. The chain uses TRBV4-3 and TRBJ2-1; a weak D match, TRBD2 (6 bases). The CDR3 length is 16 residues. From germline, CDR1 is LGHNA and CDR2 YSLEER. Trimming shortened V by 0 bases and J by 0 bases, and 9 bases separated the two germline ends. This CDR3 reads CASSQDSGSSYNEQFF. The CDR3 DNA reads TGCGCCAGCAGCCAAGATTCCGGGAGCTCCTACAATGAGCAGTTCTTC.

The chain combines TRBV9 with TRBJ2-3; 7 bases are shared with TRBD2. The V segment lost 7 bases and the J segment 1 base; nucleotides outside the gene matches: 0. The CDR3 extends over 12 amino acids. CDR1 and CDR2 (germline): SGDLS, YYNGEE. The CDR3 DNA follows: TGTGCCAGCGGGAGGGGCACAGATACGCAGTATTTT. Amino acids: CASGRGTDTQYF.

This clone appeared once. The chain has TRBV11-2 and TRBJ2-1; a possible D gene is TRBD2 (5 bases). CDR3 length equals 15 residues. Germline V CDR1 and CDR2: SGHAT, FQNNGV. Trimming stripped 5 bases from V and 8 bases from J, with 19 bases between. CDR3 sequence: CASSPKDRVGDEQFF. The DNA of the CDR3 is TGTGCCAGCAGCCCAAAGGATCGGGTGGGAGATGAGCAGTTCTTC.

This chain links TRBV4-3 with TRBJ2-2; TRBD2 aligns across 8 bases. This CDR3 is 16 amino acids long. Germline trimming cut 0 bases from V and 8 bases from J; bases unmatched to any gene: 8. Per the germline V gene, CDR1 is LGHNA and CDR2 is YSLEER. The CDR3 DNA sequence: TGCGCCAGCAGCCAAGACAGCGGGAGTGGGAGTGGGGAGCTGTTTTTT. Its translation: CASSQDSGSGSGELFF.

The rearrangement links TRBV25-1 to TRBJ1-1; D gene uncertain. The CDR3 is 12 residues long. CDR1 and CDR2 from the germline V gene are MGHDK and SYGVNS. Trimming took 11 bases from V and 5 from J, leaving 15 bases between them. Here the CDR3 reads CALNAEETEAFF. The CDR3 DNA sequence: TGTGCCCTAAACGCGGAGGAAACTGAAGCTTTCTTT.

This clone showed up just a few times. The V call is TRBV15, the J call TRBJ1-1, with TRBD1 matching 8 bases. Germline trimming cut 9 bases from V and 0 bases from J; bases unmatched to any gene: 6. The germline CDR1 and CDR2 sequences are LNHNV and YYDKDF (reference sequence). This CDR3 has 14 residues. The CDR3 coding sequence is TGTGCCACTCTCGACAGGGGCATGAACACTGAAGCTTTCTTT. Protein: CATLDRGMNTEAFF.

The chain joins TRBV2 to TRBJ2-2; 8 positions match TRBD2. V trimming: 5 bases; J trimming: 6 bases; junction bases outside the gene matches: 14. CDR1 is SNHLY, CDR2 FYNNEI, per germline. The CDR3 is 17 residues long. Here the CDR3 DNA reads TGTGCCAGCAGTTCCAACTTACTAGCGGAGGGGGCCGGGGAGCTGTTTTTT. Amino acid sequence: CASSSNLLAEGAGELFF. The full variable domain, rest sourced from reference TRBV2 and TRBJ2-2, is EPEVTQTPSHQVTQMGQEVILRCVPISNHLYFYWYRQILGQKVEFLVSFYNNEISEKSEIFDDQFSVERPDGSNFTLKIRSTKLEDSAMYFCASSSNLLAEGAGELFFGEGSRLTVL.

For this clone: Different DNA sequences within this sample yield the same CDR3. The V call is TRBV19, the J call TRBJ2-1; no clear D. Trimming shortened V by 1 base and J by 0 bases, and 7 bases separated the two germline ends. The germline gives CDR1 LNHDA, CDR2 SQIVND (reference sequence). CDR3 size: 15 residues. CDR3 amino acids: CASSIGPSSYNEQFF. CDR3 in DNA: TGTGCCAGTAGTATAGGACCGAGCTCCTACAATGAGCAGTTCTTC.

This clone was seen only once. This chain joins TRBV28 and TRBJ1-1; the D gene is possibly TRBD1 (6 bases). The CDR3 totals 15 residues. V gave up 6 bases and J gave up 1 base, with 15 bases separating them. Germline V lookup: CDR1 MDHEN, CDR2 SYDVKM. The CDR3 DNA follows: TGTGCCAGCAGGGTCTCCAGGGGCGAGAACACTGAAGCTTTCTTT. Its protein is CASRVSRGENTEAFF.

J is TRBJ2-7 and V is TRBV27; D may match TRBD1 or TRBD2 (5 bases each). CDR3 size: 15 residues. The ends were cut back, 4 bases at V and 4 bases at J, with 17 bases in the middle. Germline CDR1 reads MNHEY; CDR2 reads SMNVEV (reference sequence). The DNA of the CDR3 is TGTGCCAGCAGTTCAAAACTAGGGGTGGGGTACGAGCAGTACTTC. Encoded protein: CASSSKLGVGYEQYF.

CDR3 region: CASSQDRDYRETQYF. The CDR3 DNA follows: TGTGCCAGCAGCCAAGATAGGGACTACAGAGAGACCCAGTACTTC. The J gene is TRBJ2-5, the V gene TRBV14; TRBD2 matches at 7 bases. The CDR3 consists of 15 residues. Per the germline V gene, CDR1 is SGHDN and CDR2 is FVKESK. V dropped 0 bases and J dropped 4; count of bases not matched to a gene: 5.

The chain recombines TRBV7-9 with TRBJ2-7; D ambiguous. There are 14 residues in the CDR3. Trimming left V 1 base short and J 2 bases short, with 9 bases between. The germline V gene encodes CDR1 SEHNR and CDR2 FQNEAQ (reference sequence). The CDR3 region has the DNA TGTGCCAGCAGCTTAGTCGGAAAGACCTACGAGCAGTACTTC. It specifies CASSLVGKTYEQYF.

This clone was recorded once. V is TRBV4-1 and J is TRBJ1-6, with D hard to call. The CDR3 runs to 13 residues. Germline V gives CDR1 MGHRA, CDR2 YSYEKL. The V and J ends lost 0 bases and 10 bases respectively, with 7 bases between them. The DNA of the CDR3 is TGCGCCAGCAGCCAAGATAGGAGCTCACCCCTCCACTTT. Translated, it gives CASSQDRSSPLHF.

A note on this clone: Other DNA variants within this sample encode the same CDR3. The rearrangement joins TRBV27 to TRBJ2-1; 8 nucleotides match TRBD2. Germline V gene sequence: CDR1 MNHEY, CDR2 SMNVEV (reference sequence). The CDR3 has 15 residues. V trimming: 2 bases; J trimming: 2 bases; junction bases outside the gene matches: 2. The CDR3 sequence: CASSLSGGPYNEQFF. CDR3 coding DNA: TGTGCCAGCAGTTTAAGCGGGGGTCCCTACAATGAGCAGTTCTTC.

Notes on this clone: Germline and junction disagree at one end, which may indicate a read error. The chain carries TRBV5-4 and TRBJ1-5; perhaps TRBD1 as D (6 bases). CDR1 is SGHNT, CDR2 YYREEE, per germline (reference sequence). The CDR3 spans 11 residues. The CDR3: CASSLEQGRRF. DNA for the CDR3: TGTGCCAGCAGCTTGGAACAGGGAAGGAGGTTT.

The chain combines TRBV7-9 with TRBJ2-7; possibly TRBD1 or TRBD2 for D (5 bases each). Trimming cost V 6 bases and J 2 bases, with 14 bases left between them. The CDR3 has 14 amino acids. Germline loops: CDR1 SEHNR, CDR2 FQNEAQ (reference sequence). The CDR3 DNA reads TGTGCCAGCAGTGACAGCGGACTTACCTACGAGCAGTACTTC. The encoded protein is CASSDSGLTYEQYF.

This chain connects TRBV6-6 to TRBJ1-5, with a tentative D call TRBD1 (6 bases). V was pared by 8 bases and J by 3 bases, with 11 bases between. CDR1 and CDR2 (germline): MNHNY, SVGAGI (reference sequence). The CDR3 has 13 amino acids. CDR3 sequence: CASEGGFNQPQHF. The CDR3 DNA sequence: TGTGCCAGCGAGGGGGGATTCAATCAGCCCCAGCATTTT.

The V call is TRBV7-8, the J call TRBJ1-2, with 11 nucleotides matching TRBD1. The CDR3 covers 16 residues. Germline trimming cut 4 bases from V and 3 bases from J; bases unmatched to any gene: 7. In germline, CDR1 is SGHVS, CDR2 FQNEAQ. The CDR3 DNA reads TGTGCCAGCAGCTCCCGGGACAGGGGGTTTCACTATGGCTACACCTTC. It is translated as CASSSRDRGFHYGYTF.

This clone was found once. The rearrangement links TRBV6-5 to TRBJ1-1; possibly TRBD1 for D (5 bases). Trimming took off 6 bases at V and 1 base at J, with 12 bases between the two ends. The CDR3 has 14 residues. The germline V gene has CDR1 MNHEY and CDR2 SVGAGI. The DNA for the CDR3 is TGTGCCAGCAGCAGCCTGAGGGGGAACACTGAAGCTTTCTTT. Translation: CASSSLRGNTEAFF.

The rearrangement joins TRBV5-1 to TRBJ2-7; 9 bases match TRBD2. V dropped 1 base and J dropped 7; count of bases not matched to a gene: 9. The CDR3 length is 15 residues. Germline CDR1 reads SGHRS; CDR2 reads YFSETQ. The DNA of the CDR3 is TGCGCCAGCAGCTTGCCGCTAGCGGGATCGCTTGAGCAGTACTTC. Encoded protein: CASSLPLAGSLEQYF.

The J gene is TRBJ2-1, the V gene TRBV7-9; D ambiguous. Germline V CDR1 and CDR2: SEHNR, FQNEAQ (reference sequence). The V gene lost 6 bases and the J gene lost 5 bases, with 14 bases spanning the gap. This CDR3 has 14 residues. The CDR3 sequence is CASRDPDRNNEQFF. CDR3 nucleotides: TGTGCCAGCAGGGACCCGGACCGAAACAATGAGCAGTTCTTC. The full variable domain, with the rest looked up from reference TRBV7-9 and TRBJ2-1, is DTGVSQNPRHKITKRGQNVTFRCDPISEHNRLYWYRQTLGQGPEFLTYFQNEAQLEKSRLLSDRFSAERPKGSFSTLEIQRTEQGDSAMYLCASRDPDRNNEQFFGPGTRLTVL.

The CDR3 DNA sequence: TGCGCCAGCAGCCAACAGTCCCTCTCCTACGAGCAGTACTTC. This codes for CASSQQSLSYEQYF. The chain couples TRBV4-1 to TRBJ2-7; D is uncertain. Germline-derived CDR1 and CDR2 are MGHRA and YSYEKL. Trimming cost V 2 bases and J 0 bases, with 8 bases left between them. The CDR3 is 14 amino acids.

The CDR3 reads CASSLVFIHEQFF. The CDR3 region has the DNA TGTGCCAGCAGCTTAGTTTTCATCCATGAGCAGTTCTTC. This sequence joins TRBV7-8 and TRBJ2-1; D gene uncertain. Per germline, CDR1 SGHVS and CDR2 FQNEAQ. V lost 1 base to trimming and J lost 8 bases, with 9 bases between them. CDR3 length equals 13 residues.

This sequence joins TRBV19 and TRBJ2-7, with D uncertain. The CDR3 loop spans 11 amino acids. Looked up from germline, CDR1 is LNHDA and CDR2 is SQIVND (reference sequence). V was cut by 5 bases and J by 5 bases, with 7 bases left in between. As DNA, the CDR3 is TGTGCCAGTAGTGAAGGGAACGAGCAGTACTTC. This translates into CASSEGNEQYF. Looking up the rest from reference TRBV19 and TRBJ2-7 gives the full variable domain: DGGITQSPKYLFRKEGQNVTLSCEQNLNHDAMYWYRQDPGQGLRLIYYSQIVNDFQKGDIAEGYSVSREKKESFPLTVTSAQKNPTAFYLCASSEGNEQYFGPGTRLTVT.

The chain is built from TRBV27 and TRBJ1-5; 7 nucleotides agree with TRBD1. The CDR3 is 14 amino acids. Germline CDR1 reads MNHEY; CDR2 reads SMNVEV (reference sequence). V dropped 7 bases and J dropped 2; count of bases not matched to a gene: 5. CDR3: CASTTGVGNQPQHF. The CDR3 region has the DNA TGTGCCAGCACAACAGGGGTGGGCAATCAGCCCCAGCATTTT.